The 27 T cell receptor beta chains below were found in one sample sequenced in a study of cytomegalovirus exposure and HLA in healthy donors. The PCR employed 60 Vbeta primers together with 13 Jbeta primers. TCRdb keeps only in-frame clones here, not all; method: immunoSEQ multiplex PCR. This repertoire shows 210,000 or so clones, 85% found once; its top ten account for 1.3%. Sequenced: PBMCs. These TCRs come from a human donor in good health.

The chain combines TRBV6-6 with TRBJ2-2; TRBD2 matches 13 bases. Germline CDR1 MNHNY, CDR2 SVGAGI (reference sequence). J lost 8 bases, V lost 7 bases, and 7 bases had no gene match. This CDR3 has 15 residues. The CDR3 DNA reads as TGTGCCAGCACCCGGACTAGCGGGGGACGGGGGGAGCTGTTTTTT. Its translation: CASTRTSGGRGELFF.

This clone occurred a few times. The junction departs from the called germline gene at one end, perhaps through a read error. V usage is TRBV4-1 and J usage is TRBJ2-7; 7 positions match TRBD1. Per the germline V gene, CDR1 is MGHRA and CDR2 is YSYEKL. The CDR3 extends over 15 amino acids. CDR3 residues: CASSQDPLDRVFRHF. CDR3 nucleotides: TGCGCCAGCAGCCAAGATCCCCTCGACAGGGTCTTCCGGCACTTC.

This clone appeared a few times. The rearrangement links TRBV4-1 to TRBJ2-7; tentative D call: TRBD1 (5 bases). The germline V gene encodes CDR1 MGHRA and CDR2 YSYEKL. V lost 4 bases to trimming and J lost 2 bases, with 9 bases between them. The CDR3 totals 13 residues. The CDR3 sequence is CASSLTAPYEQYF. The CDR3 DNA sequence: TGCGCCAGCAGCCTGACAGCACCCTACGAGCAGTACTTC.

The chain employs TRBV5-1 and TRBJ2-1, with D possibly TRBD2 on 6 matching bases. This CDR3 has 17 amino acids. V dropped 0 bases and J dropped 0 bases, with 13 bases sitting between them. Germline CDR1 is SGHRS and CDR2 is YFSETQ. The CDR3 loop reads CASSLANSGSSYNEQFF. The CDR3 bases are TGCGCCAGCAGCTTGGCCAATTCCGGGAGCTCCTACAATGAGCAGTTCTTC.

This clone has just one count. The V gene is TRBV7-9, the J gene TRBJ2-1; 10 bases match TRBD2. CDR1 is SEHNR, CDR2 FQNEAQ, per germline (reference sequence). V dropped 5 bases and J dropped 10; count of bases not matched to a gene: 14. The CDR3 is 16 residues long. Here the CDR3 DNA reads TGTGCCAGCAGCACCAGACTAGCGGGTTGGGGGTCCGAGCAGTTCTTC. As protein: CASSTRLAGWGSEQFF.

The genes are TRBV11-1 and TRBJ2-1, with 7 bases fitting TRBD2. The CDR3 runs 16 residues. Germline V lookup: CDR1 SGHAT, CDR2 FQDESV (reference sequence). J gave up 3 bases and V 4 bases, and 9 bases lay outside the gene matches. The CDR3 nucleotides read TGTGCCAGCAGCTCCGGGACTAAAATTGGCTACAATGAGCAGTTCTTC. Translation: CASSSGTKIGYNEQFF.

This chain connects TRBV5-1 to TRBJ1-2; 9 nucleotides line up with TRBD1. The CDR3 runs to 18 residues. The junction had 14 bases not matched to a gene; V was cut back by 0 bases and J by 5 bases. The germline gives CDR1 SGHRS, CDR2 YFSETQ. The CDR3 DNA is TGCGCCAGCAGCTTGGATGGGACAGGGATTACAGACGAATATGGCTACACCTTC. This codes for CASSLDGTGITDEYGYTF.

The chain recombines TRBV5-4 with TRBJ2-7; D remains unclear. Trimming removed 1 base at V and 3 bases at J, with 8 bases between. The germline CDR1 and CDR2 sequences are SGHNT and YYREEE (reference sequence). The CDR3 has 13 residues. CDR3 nucleotide sequence: TGTGCCAGCAGCTTGTATCCGGTCTACGAGCAGTACTTC. This codes for CASSLYPVYEQYF.

The chain couples TRBV2 to TRBJ1-1; 8 bases fit TRBD1. Trimming took 6 bases from V and 0 from J; bases not matched to a gene: 9. This CDR3 contains 16 residues. The germline gives CDR1 SNHLY, CDR2 FYNNEI. CDR3: CASRNRGTVMNTEAFF. The CDR3, as DNA: TGTGCCAGCAGGAACAGGGGGACCGTTATGAACACTGAAGCTTTCTTT.

The table lists this clone with a few counts. This chain links TRBV21-1 with TRBJ1-5; no DNA check was done on the table's D call, TRBD1. TRBV21-1 is designated a pseudogene. The CDR3 spans 16 residues. In nucleotides, the CDR3 is TGTGCCAGCAGCACGAACAGGGAGTATAGCAATCAGCCCCAGCATTTT. Translated, it gives CASSTNREYSNQPQHF.

The genes are TRBV6-1 and TRBJ2-3, with TRBD1 matching over 9 bases. There are 15 residues in the CDR3. V was clipped by 4 bases and J by 4 bases; unmatched bases: 6. Germline V CDR1 and CDR2: MNHNS, SASEGT. CDR3 in DNA: TGTGCCAGCAGTGGAAGGGGACAGGGTTCAGATACGCAGTATTTT. This sequence encodes CASSGRGQGSDTQYF.

The CDR3 spells CASSPPRGAGGFLLETQYF. In DNA, the CDR3 is TGTGCCAGCAGCCCGCCCCGAGGGGCGGGAGGGTTTCTATTAGAGACCCAGTACTTC. V is TRBV28 and J is TRBJ2-5, with 9 bases fitting TRBD2. V was clipped by 6 bases and J by 4 bases; unmatched bases: 21. This CDR3 has 19 amino acids. Germline V gene lookup returns CDR1 MDHEN and CDR2 SYDVKM.

In this sample, this clone turned up once. This chain connects TRBV5-6 to TRBJ2-7; 10 nucleotides match TRBD2. CDR1 and CDR2 from the germline V gene are SGHDT and YYEEEE. The CDR3 sequence is 16 residues long. The trim removed 4 bases at V and 0 bases at J, leaving 7 bases unmatched. CDR3 region: CASSVTSGTTSYEQYF. Here the CDR3 DNA reads TGTGCCAGCAGCGTAACTAGCGGGACTACCTCCTACGAGCAGTACTTC. The entire variable domain, with the rest obtained from reference TRBV5-6 and TRBJ2-7, is as follows: DAGVTQSPTHLIKTRGQQVTLRCSPKSGHDTVSWYQQALGQGPQFIFQYYEEEERQRGNFPDRFSGHQFPNYSSELNVNALLLGDSALYLCASSVTSGTTSYEQYFGPGTRLTVT.

This clone was seen a single time. The chain uses TRBV19 and TRBJ2-1, with D tentatively TRBD2 (5 bases). The germline V gene has CDR1 LNHDA and CDR2 SQIVND (reference sequence). This CDR3 is built from 15 residues. With 7 bases removed from V and 0 bases from J, the gap between germline ends came to 13 bases. CDR3 sequence: CASTATTLSYNEQFF. The CDR3 DNA reads as TGTGCCAGTACCGCGACTACCCTCTCCTACAATGAGCAGTTCTTC. Full variable domain (rest looked up from reference TRBV19 and TRBJ2-1): DGGITQSPKYLFRKEGQNVTLSCEQNLNHDAMYWYRQDPGQGLRLIYYSQIVNDFQKGDIAEGYSVSREKKESFPLTVTSAQKNPTAFYLCASTATTLSYNEQFFGPGTRLTVL.

The chain combines TRBV11-1 with TRBJ2-1; TRBD2 matches 9 bases. The germline CDR1 and CDR2 sequences are SGHAT and FQDESV (reference sequence). The CDR3 spans 14 residues. The J segment lost 4 bases and the V segment lost 5 bases, leaving 3 bases of the junction unmatched. The CDR3 protein is CASSRLADYNEQFF. The CDR3 DNA follows: TGTGCCAGCAGCCGACTAGCGGATTACAATGAGCAGTTCTTC. Combining the CDR3 with reference TRBV11-1 and TRBJ2-1 gives the whole variable domain EAEVAQSPRYKITEKSQAVAFWCDPISGHATLYWYRQILGQGPELLVQFQDESVVDDSQLPKDRFSAERLKGVDSTLKIQPAELGDSAMYLCASSRLADYNEQFFGPGTRLTVL.

The chain couples TRBV19 to TRBJ1-5, with no clear D. V shed 9 bases and J shed 0 bases, with 12 bases lying between them. The CDR3 length is 14 residues. The germline CDR1 and CDR2 sequences are LNHDA and SQIVND (reference sequence). CDR3 sequence: CASAHGDSNQPQHF. The DNA of the CDR3 is TGTGCCAGCGCCCACGGGGATAGCAATCAGCCCCAGCATTTT.

The rearrangement links TRBV5-4 to TRBJ1-4; 8 nucleotides align to TRBD1. CDR3 length: 14 amino acids. Per germline, CDR1 SGHNT and CDR2 YYREEE (reference sequence). V dropped 4 bases and J dropped 8; count of bases not matched to a gene: 7. DNA for the CDR3: TGTGCCAGCAGCCCAGGACAGGGCCGGGAAAAACTGTTTTTT. This encodes CASSPGQGREKLFF.

The J gene is TRBJ2-1, the V gene TRBV5-6; 7 positions agree with TRBD2. The CDR3 covers 16 residues. CDR1 is SGHDT, CDR2 YYEEEE, per germline. The trim removed 0 bases at V and 5 bases at J, leaving 8 bases unmatched. The CDR3: CASSLGDSRGDNEQFF. CDR3 DNA sequence: TGTGCCAGCAGCTTGGGTGACTCTCGGGGGGACAATGAGCAGTTCTTC.

The V call is TRBV28, the J call TRBJ1-5, with D possibly matching TRBD1 (5 bases). CDR1 MDHEN and CDR2 SYDVKM come from the germline V gene. Trimming pared 3 bases from V and 4 bases from J, leaving 13 bases between. The CDR3 runs to 15 residues. CDR3 coding DNA: TGTGCCAGCAGTTTGTCTGGGTCAGGGAATCAGCCCCAGCATTTT. The encoded protein is CASSLSGSGNQPQHF.

V and J are TRBV28 and TRBJ2-7; 7 bases align to TRBD2. In germline, CDR1 is MDHEN, CDR2 SYDVKM. The ends lost 6 bases at V and 3 bases at J; junction bases unmatched: 11. The CDR3 runs 15 residues. CDR3 coding DNA: TGTGCCAGCAGCGTCCCCATTAGGGACTACTACGAGCAGTACTTC. Encoded protein: CASSVPIRDYYEQYF.

V gene TRBV10-3 combines with J gene TRBJ2-7; TRBD1 agrees at 9 bases. With 4 bases clipped from V and 2 bases from J, the junction kept 9 bases outside the gene matches. This CDR3 contains 16 residues. Germline V gives CDR1 ENHRY, CDR2 SYGVKD. The DNA for the CDR3 is TGTGCCATCAGTGGACCCCGGGACAGGGATACCTACGAGCAGTACTTC. Translating it yields CAISGPRDRDTYEQYF.

The gene calls are TRBV5-1 and TRBJ1-2, with D perhaps matching TRBD1 (6 bases). The CDR3 is made up of 14 amino acids. Germline loops: CDR1 SGHRS, CDR2 YFSETQ. The germline V and J ends were trimmed by 0 bases and 3 bases, with 9 bases remaining between them. CDR3: CASSLGTDDYGYTF. DNA for the CDR3: TGCGCCAGCAGCTTGGGGACAGACGACTATGGCTACACCTTC.

The chain is built from TRBV4-1 and TRBJ2-7; TRBD1 matches 8 bases. Germline CDR1 is MGHRA and CDR2 is YSYEKL. J gave up 5 bases and V 1 base, and 4 bases lay outside the gene matches. CDR3 size: 14 residues. The CDR3 DNA is TGCGCCAGCAGCCAAGGGCAGGGGGCCGACGAGCAGTACTTC. Residues: CASSQGQGADEQYF.

V and J are TRBV7-3 and TRBJ2-2; 8 bases align to TRBD2. Per germline, CDR1 SGHTA and CDR2 FQGTGA. The CDR3 spans 18 residues. Unmatched junction bases numbered 8, after V lost 2 bases and J lost 0 bases. CDR3 nucleotide sequence: TGTGCCAGCAGCTTAGACGGCGGGAGGCCCGCGAACACCGGGGAGCTGTTTTTT. Translation: CASSLDGGRPANTGELFF.

This clone was seen only once. Written as DNA, the CDR3 is TGTGCCATCAGGGAGGACAGGTATAATTCACCCCTCCACTTT. Protein product: CAIREDRYNSPLHF. This chain links TRBV10-3 with TRBJ1-6; TRBD1 agrees at 7 bases. The CDR3 totals 14 residues. With 6 bases clipped from V and 4 bases from J, the junction kept 3 bases outside the gene matches. Germline CDR1 reads ENHRY; CDR2 reads SYGVKD.

The chain joins TRBV18 to TRBJ2-4; the D gene is possibly TRBD2 (5 bases). This CDR3 has 14 residues. Trimming pared 3 bases from V and 8 bases from J, leaving 14 bases between. Germline V gene sequence: CDR1 KGHSH, CDR2 LQKENI. The CDR3 reads CASSPSHGEDIQYF. The CDR3 DNA reads as TGTGCCAGCTCACCCTCACACGGGGAAGACATTCAGTACTTC.

The chain carries TRBV5-1 and TRBJ2-3, with 15 bases fitting TRBD2. The V and J ends lost 4 bases and 4 bases, in that order; junction bases with no gene match: 4. The CDR3 runs 16 residues. Germline CDR1 reads SGHRS; CDR2 reads YFSETQ. This CDR3 reads CASSIGLAGGPDTQYF. CDR3 sequence (DNA): TGCGCCAGCAGCATAGGACTAGCGGGAGGGCCAGATACGCAGTATTTT.